This TCR beta chain was observed in a study of shared clonotypes between healthy human individuals. Study background: The donor group consisted of two women and a few men, aged 18 to 49.

This clone has a single count. Assay used: immunoSEQ multiplex PCR; TCRdb lists only in-frame clones, some missing. Among 2.5 million or so clones listed, around nine tenths were seen once. The ends lost 6 bases at V and 0 bases at J; junction bases unmatched: 7. Germline CDR1 is MNHEY and CDR2 is SVGAGI. The CDR3 is 15 amino acids. The TCR originated in a man between 18 and 35 years old in good health. This sequence joins TRBV6-5 and TRBJ1-1, with 7 bases matching TRBD1. Specimen: naive CD4+ T cells sorted from blood. Subset here: CD45RA+ positively selected. CDR3 sequence: CASRVTGQMNTEAFF. The CDR3 bases are TGTGCCAGCAGGGTTACGGGACAGATGAACACTGAAGCTTTCTTT.